This section outlines one T cell receptor (beta chain) sequence together with its context. What it binds is not known. The CDR3 totals 14 residues. Germline loops: CDR1 SGDLS, CDR2 YYNGEE. V shed 0 bases and J shed 7 bases, with 14 bases lying between them. This entry belongs to a study of T cell responses to AZD1222 COVID-19 vaccine. Study observations and caveats: Unmutated variant regions reportedly attract nearly half of all spike-specific TCRs.

TCRdb's table, derived via immunoSEQ multiplex PCR, lists solely in-frame clones and lacks some. The repertoire holds about 140,000 clones, with 85% to 95% as singletons. This sample comprised peripheral blood, obtained on day 0 of AZD1222 vaccination. This clonotype was sampled from an adult in good health. The V call is TRBV9, the J call TRBJ2-7; D ambiguous. The CDR3 region is CASSVDLRREEQYF. CDR3 DNA sequence: TGTGCCAGCAGCGTAGATCTCCGACGCGAGGAGCAGTACTTC. The complete variable domain, with remaining parts taken from reference TRBV9 and TRBJ2-7, reads DSGVTQTPKHLITATGQRVTLRCSPRSGDLSVYWYQQSLDQGLQFLIQYYNGEERAKGNILERFSAQQFPDLHSELNLSSLELGDSALYFCASSVDLRREEQYFGPGTRLTVT.